These T cell receptor beta chains were read from a single sample in a study of monozygotic twins with inflammatory bowel disease. TCRdb derives one entry per CDR3 protein from the 5' RACE reads, leaving out DNA. The sample totals more than 300,000 distinct CDR3 sequences. The sample comprised blood. The receptors were sampled from a human donor with ulcerative colitis or Crohn's disease, or a healthy co-twin of an affected twin (not recorded which). CDR3s include the opening cysteine and the closing phenylalanine or tryptophan. Each record gives: J gene, V gene, CDR3 protein.

j_call: TRBJ2-7; v_call: TRBV27; cdr3_aa: CASSSGTGGNEQYF
j_call: TRBJ2-7; v_call: TRBV7-2; cdr3_aa: CASSPGLHEQYF
j_call: TRBJ2-7; v_call: TRBV24-1; cdr3_aa: CATSDGGSSYEQYF
j_call: TRBJ1-4; v_call: TRBV6-1; cdr3_aa: CASSRRSRGREKLFF
j_call: TRBJ2-7; v_call: TRBV4-2; cdr3_aa: CASSQSRDKPSYEQYF
j_call: TRBJ1-1; v_call: TRBV5-1; cdr3_aa: CASSPRGLPNTEAFF
j_call: TRBJ1-1; v_call: TRBV7-2; cdr3_aa: CASSFHVLGSEEAFF
j_call: TRBJ2-1; v_call: TRBV20-1; cdr3_aa: CSARIRTGGVWLF
j_call: TRBJ2-3; v_call: TRBV6-1; cdr3_aa: CASKPSSGIADTQYF
j_call: TRBJ2-5; v_call: TRBV3-1; cdr3_aa: CASSPQRVQETQYF
j_call: TRBJ2-1; v_call: TRBV5-8; cdr3_aa: CASSVDRGGYNEQFF
j_call: TRBJ2-1; v_call: TRBV7-3; cdr3_aa: CASSFLHSSYNEQFF
j_call: TRBJ2-6; v_call: TRBV23-1; cdr3_aa: CASSQAKQDRGSGANVLTF
j_call: TRBJ2-5; v_call: TRBV15; cdr3_aa: CATSREGLAGGPRETQYF
j_call: TRBJ1-1; v_call: TRBV6-2/TRBV6-3; cdr3_aa: CASNRARTEAFF
j_call: TRBJ2-3; v_call: TRBV9; cdr3_aa: CASSVVGVPTDTQYF
j_call: TRBJ1-4; v_call: TRBV6-2/TRBV6-3; cdr3_aa: CASTRPGQGNEKLFF
j_call: TRBJ2-1; v_call: TRBV7-9; cdr3_aa: CASSLSGTGTHEQFF
j_call: TRBJ2-7; v_call: TRBV27; cdr3_aa: CASRENDAGGIHEQYF
j_call: TRBJ2-7; v_call: TRBV20-1; cdr3_aa: CSAPGTGPRQYF
j_call: TRBJ2-1; v_call: TRBV30; cdr3_aa: CAWDWLGTSGPGEQFF
j_call: TRBJ2-1; v_call: TRBV20-1; cdr3_aa: CSARVSYNEQFF
j_call: TRBJ2-3; v_call: TRBV29-1; cdr3_aa: CSVGTSGADTQYF
j_call: TRBJ2-7; v_call: TRBV12-3/TRBV12-4; cdr3_aa: CASSLVGGSYEQYF
j_call: TRBJ2-7; v_call: TRBV5-4; cdr3_aa: CASSLPETASYEQYF
j_call: TRBJ2-2; v_call: TRBV5-1; cdr3_aa: CASSLVGAEELFF
j_call: TRBJ1-2; v_call: TRBV7-2; cdr3_aa: CASSLAGGAAYGYTF
j_call: TRBJ2-7; v_call: TRBV12-3/TRBV12-4; cdr3_aa: CASSLRDLSSYEQYF
j_call: TRBJ2-1; v_call: TRBV7-2; cdr3_aa: CASRLGGTNLNEQFF
j_call: TRBJ2-7; v_call: TRBV5-4; cdr3_aa: CASSLYQGYEQYF
j_call: TRBJ1-1; v_call: TRBV7-9; cdr3_aa: CASSLMSGSYLEAFF
j_call: TRBJ2-2; v_call: TRBV28; cdr3_aa: CASRDRVNTGDLFF
j_call: TRBJ2-3; v_call: TRBV12-3/TRBV12-4; cdr3_aa: CASSLSSSGQLTDTQYF
j_call: TRBJ2-7; v_call: TRBV7-3; cdr3_aa: CASSRAGTGWKEQYF
j_call: TRBJ1-6; v_call: TRBV7-3; cdr3_aa: CASSLIVGGNSPLHF
j_call: TRBJ2-5; v_call: TRBV18; cdr3_aa: CASSPSLGGETQYF
j_call: TRBJ2-3; v_call: TRBV20-1; cdr3_aa: CSAGLAGGKDTQYF
j_call: TRBJ1-2; v_call: TRBV5-1; cdr3_aa: CATGTAPYGYTF
j_call: TRBJ2-4; v_call: TRBV27; cdr3_aa: CASSLYQFGNIQYF
j_call: TRBJ2-5; v_call: TRBV6-2/TRBV6-3; cdr3_aa: CASSFHGEETQYF
j_call: TRBJ2-2; v_call: TRBV12-3/TRBV12-4; cdr3_aa: CVIGNTGELFF
j_call: TRBJ2-7; v_call: TRBV5-1; cdr3_aa: CASSLAPTGNYEQYF
j_call: TRBJ1-6; v_call: TRBV20-1; cdr3_aa: CSARSTAGPSPLHF
j_call: TRBJ1-6; v_call: TRBV7-3; cdr3_aa: CASSLGTGFGSPLHF
j_call: TRBJ2-3; v_call: TRBV4-3; cdr3_aa: CASSQDWPGPGDTQYF
j_call: TRBJ1-5; v_call: TRBV5-6; cdr3_aa: CASSLATGINQPQHF
j_call: TRBJ2-2; v_call: TRBV20-1; cdr3_aa: CSARDSSQGPNTGELFF
j_call: TRBJ2-1; v_call: TRBV7-2; cdr3_aa: CASSYGTLSSYNEQFF
j_call: TRBJ2-7; v_call: TRBV6-5; cdr3_aa: CASSYDRGLYEQYF
j_call: TRBJ2-2; v_call: TRBV7-7; cdr3_aa: CASSSYDTGELFF
j_call: TRBJ2-1; v_call: TRBV10-3; cdr3_aa: CAISENYNEQFF
j_call: TRBJ2-2; v_call: TRBV20-1; cdr3_aa: CSARDIAGANTGELFF
j_call: TRBJ1-1; v_call: TRBV12-3/TRBV12-4; cdr3_aa: CASSSFLPTGASTEAFF
j_call: TRBJ2-5; v_call: TRBV7-9; cdr3_aa: CASSPGPSGGDFVTQYF
j_call: TRBJ1-1; v_call: TRBV12-3/TRBV12-4; cdr3_aa: CASSFMLNTEAFF